Listed below are T cell receptor beta chains from one sample, sequenced in a study of prognosis after radiotherapy for stage I lung cancer. One entry per CDR3 protein results from TCRdb running MiXCR on the multiplex PCR reads. Here the sample spans some 11,000 distinct CDR3 sequences, 54% being singletons. This sample comprised PBMCs, obtained before or after stereotactic body radiation therapy (not recorded which). Receptors were obtained from a donor aged 50 or older with non-small cell lung cancer. CDR3s include the opening cysteine and the closing phenylalanine or tryptophan. The order of the fields is D gene, V gene, clone size, J gene, CDR3 protein. D genes are given only for firm matches. Size values are once, few and many counts, or a class for expanded clones, and some rows have none.

D: TRBD1
V: TRBV28
size: NA
J: TRBJ1-6
CDR3: CASSGNRGRGSPLHF

D: NA
V: TRBV6-2/TRBV6-3
size: NA
J: TRBJ1-6
CDR3: CASTWTGGNSPLHF

D: TRBD2
V: TRBV7-2
size: medium-sized
J: TRBJ2-2
CDR3: CASSLTGTSGTGELFF

D: NA
V: TRBV28
size: medium-sized
J: TRBJ1-1
CDR3: CASSQHLGHTEAFF

D: NA
V: TRBV20-1
size: NA
J: TRBJ2-7
CDR3: CSASLLPGIISYEQYF

D: NA
V: TRBV3-2
size: NA
J: TRBJ2-1
CDR3: CASSPHRTPGPLNNEQFF

D: NA
V: TRBV7-9
size: NA
J: TRBJ2-1
CDR3: CASSLIGVSSYNEKFF

D: NA
V: TRBV20-1
size: medium-sized
J: TRBJ2-3
CDR3: CSASRRAGGTDTQYF

D: TRBD1
V: TRBV11-3
size: NA
J: TRBJ2-7
CDR3: CVGSSRQGASSEQYF

D: NA
V: TRBV2
size: NA
J: TRBJ1-1
CDR3: CASIVPGQMNTEAFF

D: NA
V: TRBV28
size: NA
J: TRBJ2-7
CDR3: CASSLGAPSEQYF

D: NA
V: TRBV28
size: once
J: TRBJ2-2
CDR3: CDSNSGTGELFF

D: NA
V: TRBV19
size: few
J: TRBJ1-1
CDR3: CASSLAGTATGKTEAFF

D: NA
V: TRBV3-1
size: NA
J: TRBJ1-2
CDR3: CASSPLTDNYGYTF

D: NA
V: TRBV2
size: medium-sized
J: TRBJ2-7
CDR3: CASSRLEGIEQYF

D: NA
V: TRBV3-1
size: NA
J: TRBJ1-5
CDR3: CASSQDLGGPQHF

D: TRBD1
V: TRBV4-2
size: many
J: TRBJ2-2
CDR3: CASSQNRGGELFF

D: NA
V: TRBV19
size: medium-sized
J: TRBJ2-7
CDR3: CASSIPPDISYEQYF

D: NA
V: TRBV20-1
size: once
J: TRBJ1-2
CDR3: CSASGLNYGYTF

D: NA
V: TRBV9
size: NA
J: TRBJ2-2
CDR3: CASSVAMLANTGELFF

D: TRBD1
V: TRBV20-1
size: NA
J: TRBJ2-2
CDR3: CSARCPLRQGTAGELFF

D: TRBD1
V: TRBV19
size: NA
J: TRBJ1-1
CDR3: CASAPGQGNTEAFF

D: TRBD2
V: TRBV7-3
size: few
J: TRBJ2-1
CDR3: CASSFLAGVYNEQFF

D: NA
V: TRBV15
size: NA
J: TRBJ1-2
CDR3: CATSRDHGGGYTF

D: TRBD2
V: TRBV20-1
size: medium-sized
J: TRBJ2-3
CDR3: CSAIRGGLDAQYF

D: NA
V: TRBV7-2
size: NA
J: TRBJ2-1
CDR3: CASSRQRGAQGEQFF

D: TRBD1
V: TRBV27
size: NA
J: TRBJ1-6
CDR3: CASSQRPGQGISPLNF

D: NA
V: TRBV5-1
size: NA
J: TRBJ2-3
CDR3: CASSFGRGSGIDTQYF

D: TRBD1
V: TRBV7-2
size: medium-sized
J: TRBJ2-2
CDR3: CASSSRTGGNTGELFF

D: NA
V: TRBV14
size: NA
J: TRBJ2-1
CDR3: CASSPRGRQYNEQFF

D: TRBD2
V: TRBV14
size: NA
J: TRBJ2-7
CDR3: CASSQDTAGGPPYEQYF

D: NA
V: TRBV4-2
size: NA
J: TRBJ2-5
CDR3: CASSQDAGVGTETQYF

D: TRBD1
V: TRBV20-1
size: medium-sized
J: TRBJ2-7
CDR3: CSARPGQGNVGRQYF

D: TRBD2
V: TRBV24-1
size: NA
J: TRBJ2-2
CDR3: CATSTSGTGGELFF

D: NA
V: TRBV4-1
size: NA
J: TRBJ2-3
CDR3: CASSQAGGRTDTQYF

D: NA
V: TRBV6-1
size: NA
J: TRBJ2-7
CDR3: CASWGNYEQYF

D: NA
V: TRBV12-3/TRBV12-4
size: NA
J: TRBJ2-3
CDR3: CASSFMTTSTDTQYF

D: TRBD2
V: TRBV24-1
size: once
J: TRBJ2-2
CDR3: CATGLAGVMAGELFF

D: NA
V: TRBV12-3/TRBV12-4
size: medium-sized
J: TRBJ2-7
CDR3: CASRNGQNSYEQYF

D: NA
V: TRBV3-1
size: medium-sized
J: TRBJ1-1
CDR3: CASSLGAMNTEAFF

D: NA
V: TRBV29-1
size: NA
J: TRBJ1-1
CDR3: CSVAKNTEAFF

D: NA
V: TRBV6-1
size: NA
J: TRBJ2-7
CDR3: CASSVTGVKIVYEQYF

D: TRBD1
V: TRBV15
size: NA
J: TRBJ1-5
CDR3: CATSAQGREQPQHF

D: NA
V: TRBV6-1
size: medium-sized
J: TRBJ1-5
CDR3: CASSERQSQPQHF

D: TRBD1
V: TRBV6-1
size: NA
J: TRBJ2-2
CDR3: CASSRSGQKVGELFF

D: TRBD1
V: TRBV6-5
size: NA
J: TRBJ2-7
CDR3: CAISSGTGFYEQYF

D: NA
V: TRBV7-2
size: once
J: TRBJ2-1
CDR3: CASSARDVVRNEQFF

D: NA
V: TRBV18
size: many
J: TRBJ2-2
CDR3: CASSAENTGELFF

D: NA
V: TRBV3-1
size: medium-sized
J: TRBJ2-1
CDR3: CASSQVIGRHEQFF

D: NA
V: TRBV7-2
size: NA
J: TRBJ2-1
CDR3: CASSLMLAGNDQSF

D: NA
V: TRBV6-9
size: NA
J: TRBJ2-7
CDR3: CASSYPPVCSYEQYF